This record concerns one T cell receptor (beta chain) sequence. Its target antigen remains unknown. No quality values exist for individual bases; no much larger clone is one base distant. The trial excluded patients who had a history of autoimmune disease or who were on systemic immunosuppression. Peripheral blood for TCR sequencing was drawn from every dose cohort at baseline, at cycle 4 day 1 and at cycle 7 day 1. The samples were drawn from a first-in-human, open-label, multicenter phase I dose-escalation trial of ivuxolimab. Adults with locally advanced or metastatic melanoma, renal cell, hepatocellular, or head and neck squamous cell carcinoma were enrolled in the trial. Before TCR sequencing, CD4+ T cells and CD8+ T cells were sorted from peripheral blood as separate populations. The V end gives up 1 base and the J end 8 bases, leaving 7 bases in the junction not matched to a gene. CDR1 and CDR2 are read off the germline V gene (reference sequence) as GTSNPN and SVGIG. The CDR3 goes from the cysteine to the phenylalanine over 15 residues. Of all the DNA, just the CDR3 is kept, 45 bases in frame from base 1.

The sample belongs to a study of OX40 agonist ivuxolimab in advanced cancers. Looking at the study overall: Ivuxolimab was a fully human IgG2 agonistic monoclonal antibody targeting the costimulatory receptor OX40 (CD134). Prior anti-PD-1, anti-PD-L1 or anti-CTLA-4 therapy was permitted, and less than 45% of dose-escalation patients had received checkpoint inhibitors. The dose-escalation cohort was about 83% male with a mean age of approximately 60 years, ranging from 23 to 79. The paper reports the monotherapy dose-escalation portion (N of about 50 patients) of the phase I ivuxolimab trial. Of the 50 or so patients in dose escalation, about 20 had hepatocellular carcinoma, about 15 had melanoma, 9 had renal cell carcinoma and 9 had head and neck cancer. Partial responses were achieved by three dose-escalation patients, of whom one had hepatocellular carcinoma and two had cutaneous melanoma. Intravenous ivuxolimab was administered to patients every 2 weeks at six dose levels: 0.01, 0.1, 0.3, 1.5, 3 and 10 mg/kg. Peripheral TCRbeta sequencing aimed to test whether ivuxolimab altered TCR sequence diversity and caused clonal T-cell expansion.

Broader findings and caveats from the paper: After ivuxolimab, more expanded clones were found on average in CD8+ T cells than in CD4+ T cells. Antigen specificity was not determined for the clonally expanded peripheral T cells. In the 0.1-3.0 mg/kg groups, partial responders were among the patients with the lowest normalized peripheral clonal expansion, particularly in CD8+ T cells. Clonal expansion of both CD4+ and CD8+ blood T cells was observed from baseline to week 6 at doses 0.1 to 3.0 mg/kg. Low levels of normalized T-cell clonal expansion were also shown by some nonresponding patients.

To sequence the TCRbeta CDR3 region, genomic DNA was isolated from the sorted cells. The immunoSEQ Assay was used to sequence the TCRbeta CDR3 regions. In TCRdb, the immuneACCESS table is reduced to in-frame sequences with V and J assigned. These tables do not hold every clone; where another copy was compared, an unresolved V gene accounts for under half, and the others remain unexplained. Within this sample are tens of thousands of clones, with about 85% of them counted one time only. Over 3% of the sample is in the top ten clones. The clonotype was recovered from an adult with an advanced solid tumor such as melanoma, head and neck, liver or kidney cancer. Recombination joined TRBV30 with TRBJ2-1; the central 11 bases match TRBD2. Sequencing used CD4+ or CD8+ T cells sorted from blood, obtained in a trial of the OX40 agonist ivuxolimab. The nucleotides are TGTGCCTGGAGTGGGGGTAGCGGGAGGGCCTATGAGCAGTTCTTC. Its translation reads: CAWSGGSGRAYEQFF.